This record looks at one T cell receptor beta chain sequence and its context. The target antigen is unknown. These data are taken from a study of T cell repertoires in cytomegalovirus infection. At the level of the study: CMV epitopes, recently identified HLA-C-restricted and well-studied HLA-B-restricted, were used. Public TCR beta signatures were indicative of both CMV infection and a matching HLA type.

General study points: Based on cumulative public TCR beta family frequency, carriers of CMV plus the relevant HLA were identified. Dominating the ex vivo response were HLA-C-restricted CMV-specific TCR beta clonotypes.

TCRdb itself ran the reads through MiXCR, one entry per CDR3 protein. The data contain around 230,000 distinct CDR3 sequences, 35% to 45% of them singletons. The V end was cut by 5 bases, the J end by 8 bases, with 22 bases between. From germline, CDR1 is SEHNR and CDR2 FQNEAQ (reference sequence). This CDR3 comprises 16 residues. The V and J genes are TRBV7-9 and TRBJ2-1; D might be TRBD1 (6 bases). The sample consisted of CD8+ T cells from cultured PBMCs, taken from culture after CMV antigen stimulation. This receptor was taken from a human donor in good health (CMV status not recorded). Some clones in this sample may be carry-over from other donors' samples. In DNA, the CDR3 is TGTGCCAGCAGCCCAGAGGGGGAGCTCGAGAGGGATGAGCAGTTCTTC. Amino acids: CASSPEGELERDEQFF.